This section outlines one T cell receptor (beta chain) sequence together with its context. These data come from a study of shared T cell receptors in the human thymus. TCRdb's table, derived via immunoSEQ multiplex PCR, lists solely in-frame clones and lacks some. The data contain roughly 710,000 clones, approximately 85% of them singletons. This sample was also put to use in a study of human thymus T cells. That study adds: Among the donors, all were healthy Finnish infants having corrective surgery for congenital heart defects. Resections removed during corrective heart surgery provided the thymus tissue used. Thymic and blood repertoires showed apparently biased V and J gene usage. Unrelated individuals were reported by related research to share highly overlapping thymic repertoires.

Sequencing was done on a sample of thymocytes. The source of this sequence is a girl under three years old with a congenital heart defect.

The CDR3 sequence: CSVSGGSEQFF. The CDR3 coding sequence is TGCAGCGTTTCAGGGGGTTCAGAGCAGTTCTTC. V gene TRBV29-1 combines with J gene TRBJ2-1; 7 nucleotides line up with TRBD1. The V segment lost 5 bases and the J segment 10 bases; nucleotides outside the gene matches: 5. This CDR3 has 11 residues. Germline lookup yields CDR1 SQVTM and CDR2 ANQGSEA.